The rows below give T cell receptor beta chains drawn from one sample of a study of blood T cell repertoires in COVID-19. Repertoires were generated with immunoSEQ multiplex PCR, while TCRdb's copy carries only in-frame clones and drops some. The sample has approximately 160,000 clones; approximately 81% are singletons. The sequencing sample was made of PBMCs or T cells enriched from blood (not recorded which). The receptors were gathered from a woman aged 50 to 60 who had recovered from COVID-19. The CDR3 runs from the conserved cysteine through the conserved F or W. A D gene is named only where the DNA matches it firmly. Rows may omit the clone size; those that give it use once, few, many or a size class.

j_gene,d_gene,abundance,v_gene,CDR3aa,CDR3nt
TRBJ1-1,NA,many,TRBV5-6,CASRYTWSGEAFF,TGTGCCAGCAGATATACTTGGTCGGGGGAAGCTTTCTTT
TRBJ2-2,NA,NA,TRBV10-3,CAISWRNEGELFF,TGTGCCATCAGTTGGAGAAATGAAGGGGAGCTGTTTTTT
TRBJ2-3,NA,NA,TRBV7-6,CASSAPYSTDTQYF,TGTGCCAGCAGCGCGCCCTACAGCACAGATACGCAGTATTTT
TRBJ1-2,NA,NA,TRBV3-1/TRBV3-2,CASSQDRGYGYTF,TGTGCCAGCAGCCAAGATCGAGGGTATGGCTACACCTTC
TRBJ1-1,NA,NA,TRBV7-8,CASSLSTGRAFF,TGTGCCAGCAGCTTAAGTACAGGGCGAGCTTTCTTT
TRBJ1-5,NA,NA,TRBV6-6,CASSLDSNQPQHF,TGTGCCAGCAGCCTGGACTCAAATCAGCCCCAGCATTTT
TRBJ2-7,NA,NA,TRBV7-8,CASSFLGFGSQAYEQYF,TGTGCCAGCAGCTTTCTGGGCTTCGGCAGCCAGGCCTACGAGCAGTACTTC
TRBJ1-2,NA,NA,TRBV4-2,CASSQDRWRGYTF,TGTGCCAGCAGCCAAGATAGATGGCGGGGCTACACCTTC
TRBJ2-1,TRBD2,NA,TRBV7-2,CASSTFGGMYNEQFF,TGTGCCAGCAGCACATTCGGGGGGATGTACAATGAGCAGTTCTTC
TRBJ1-1,NA,NA,TRBV11-1,CASSPLPRGGTEAFF,TGTGCCAGCAGCCCCCTCCCACGGGGGGGCACTGAAGCTTTCTTT
TRBJ2-7,NA,NA,TRBV7-6,CASSFGATRSEQYF,TGTGCCAGCAGCTTCGGAGCCACCCGCTCCGAGCAGTACTTC
TRBJ2-2,TRBD2,NA,TRBV12-5,CASGPLAGANTGELFF,TGTGCTAGTGGTCCCCTAGCGGGTGCGAACACCGGGGAGCTGTTTTTT
TRBJ1-1,NA,NA,TRBV18,CASSPPTLGLGAFF,TGTGCCAGCTCACCACCGACTTTGGGTCTGGGAGCTTTCTTT
TRBJ2-2,NA,NA,TRBV7-2,CASSLAPRQTGELFF,TGTGCCAGCAGCTTAGCGCCGAGGCAAACCGGGGAGCTGTTTTTT
TRBJ2-1,NA,NA,TRBV6-2/TRBV6-3,CASSYSRIVDEQFF,TGTGCCAGCAGTTACTCGAGAATTGTGGATGAGCAGTTCTTC
TRBJ2-3,NA,NA,TRBV29-1,CSVVAADSLADTQYF,TGCAGCGTTGTAGCCGCCGACAGTTTGGCAGATACGCAGTATTTT
TRBJ2-5,NA,NA,TRBV10-3,CAIRGQSETQYF,TGTGCCATCAGAGGACAGTCGGAGACCCAGTACTTC
TRBJ1-6,NA,NA,TRBV6-2/TRBV6-3,CASSFGDFNSPLHF,TGTGCCAGCAGTTTCGGGGACTTTAATTCACCCCTCCACTTT
TRBJ1-2,NA,NA,TRBV4-3,CASSQDMGTVYGYTF,TGCGCCAGCAGCCAAGACATGGGCACCGTCTATGGCTACACCTTC
TRBJ2-7,TRBD1,NA,TRBV19,CASRRTGEVYEQYF,TGTGCCAGTCGTCGGACAGGGGAGGTCTACGAGCAGTACTTC
TRBJ2-3,NA,NA,TRBV7-2,CASSLGGVTTDTQYF,TGTGCCAGCAGCTTAGGGGGCGTCACCACAGATACGCAGTATTTT
TRBJ1-5,NA,NA,TRBV28,CASSLGLGDNQPQHF,TGTGCCAGCAGTTTAGGGCTCGGTGATAATCAGCCCCAGCATTTT
TRBJ2-7,NA,NA,TRBV12-5,CASGLDSYEQYF,TGTGCTAGTGGACTCGACAGCTACGAGCAGTACTTC
TRBJ1-2,NA,NA,TRBV6-6,CASRTGTFYTF,TGTGCCAGCAGGACCGGGACATTCTACACCTTC
TRBJ2-6,NA,NA,TRBV19,CASSISKGHSSGANVLTF,TGTGCCAGTAGTATTTCAAAGGGACACTCCTCTGGGGCCAACGTCCTGACTTTC
TRBJ2-1,TRBD2,NA,TRBV9,CASSVLAGSSYNEQFF,TGTGCCAGCAGCGTCCTAGCGGGGAGCTCCTACAATGAGCAGTTCTTC
TRBJ1-1,NA,NA,TRBV11-3,CASSLDPRSTEAFF,TGTGCCAGCAGCTTAGATCCTCGGAGCACTGAAGCTTTCTTT
TRBJ2-7,TRBD1,NA,TRBV5-4,CASSLDRGEIEQYF,TGTGCCAGCAGCTTGGACAGGGGGGAAATCGAGCAGTACTTC
TRBJ1-5,NA,NA,TRBV27,CASSSWARGSNQPQHF,TGTGCCAGCAGTTCTTGGGCAAGGGGAAGCAATCAGCCCCAGCATTTT
TRBJ2-1,NA,NA,TRBV10-3,CAISGPSYNEQFF,TGTGCCATCAGTGGGCCGTCCTACAATGAGCAGTTCTTC
TRBJ1-2,TRBD1,NA,TRBV11-2,CASSLYRGSTGYTF,TGTGCCAGCAGCTTATACAGGGGTTCTACTGGCTACACCTTC
TRBJ2-2,NA,NA,TRBV7-2,CASSLPGFAGELFF,TGTGCCAGCAGCTTACCAGGGTTTGCCGGGGAGCTGTTTTTT
TRBJ1-1,TRBD1,NA,TRBV6-5,CASSFTGTGPEAFF,TGTGCCAGCAGTTTCACCGGGACAGGGCCTGAAGCTTTCTTT
TRBJ2-2,NA,NA,TRBV19,CASSILRTNTGELFF,TGTGCCAGTAGTATCTTGCGGACGAACACCGGGGAGCTGTTTTTT
TRBJ2-7,NA,NA,TRBV6-6,CASRSRAGEQYF,TGTGCCAGCAGGTCCAGGGCGGGAGAGCAGTACTTC
TRBJ2-7,TRBD2,NA,TRBV7-6,CASSLGRSGRGSYEQYF,TGTGCCAGCAGCTTAGGTCGCAGCGGGAGGGGTTCCTACGAGCAGTACTTC
TRBJ1-2,NA,NA,TRBV5-6,CASSPGQTSYGYTF,TGTGCCAGCAGCCCCGGACAGACGAGCTATGGCTACACCTTC
TRBJ1-2,NA,NA,TRBV5-1,CASSPDSNYGYTF,TGCGCCAGCAGCCCGGACAGTAACTATGGCTACACCTTC
TRBJ2-3,TRBD2,once,TRBV28,CASSSHGLAGGHGDTQYF,TGTGCCAGCAGTTCCCACGGACTAGCGGGAGGCCACGGGGATACGCAGTATTTT
TRBJ1-5,NA,once,TRBV6-2/TRBV6-3,CASSYIGQANQPQHF,TGTGCCAGCAGTTACATTGGTCAGGCAAATCAGCCCCAGCATTTT
TRBJ2-3,NA,NA,TRBV5-4,CASSLGVTADTQYF,TGTGCCAGCAGCTTGGGGGTAACAGCAGATACGCAGTATTTT
TRBJ2-1,TRBD2,few,TRBV10-2,CASGLAGGNEQFF,TGCGCCAGCGGGCTAGCGGGGGGAAATGAGCAGTTCTTC
TRBJ2-1,TRBD2,NA,TRBV29-1,CSVGNPGLAGENEQFF,TGCAGCGTTGGGAATCCGGGACTAGCGGGAGAGAATGAGCAGTTCTTC
TRBJ1-4,TRBD1,NA,TRBV3-1/TRBV3-2,CASSQHGTGPEKLFF,TGTGCCAGCAGCCAGCACGGGACAGGGCCCGAAAAACTGTTTTTT